This T cell receptor beta chain was documented in a study of control samples from healthy donors and cancer patients. The table came from immunoSEQ multiplex PCR; TCRdb's copy has only in-frame clones and leaves some out. The table has some 80,000 clones, about 87% seen once. V lost 5 bases and J lost 2; bases outside the gene matches: 8. CDR1 is SGHAT and CDR2 is FQNNGV in the germline V gene. The CDR3 loop spans 16 amino acids. Source material: PBMCs. This chain uses TRBV11-2 with TRBJ2-7; 11 bases map to TRBD2. The source of this sequence is a woman aged 55-69 years with head and neck cancer. In DNA form, the CDR3 reads TGTGCCAGCAGCCTCCAGACGGGACTAGCGGCCTACGAGCAGTACTTC. The encoded protein is CASSLQTGLAAYEQYF. Combining the CDR3 with reference TRBV11-2 and TRBJ2-7 gives the whole variable domain EAGVAQSPRYKIIEKRQSVAFWCNPISGHATLYWYQQILGQGPKLLIQFQNNGVVDDSQLPKDRFSAERLKGVDSTLKIQPAKLEDSAVYLCASSLQTGLAAYEQYFGPGTRLTVT.